The 12 T cell receptor beta chains listed next were all sequenced from one sample in a study of T cell repertoires in cytomegalovirus infection. A single record per CDR3 protein comes from TCRdb applying MiXCR to the reads. The sample yields around 440,000 distinct CDR3 sequences, approximately 10% seen once. Sequences were obtained from PBMCs. These receptors were taken from a human donor in good health (CMV status not recorded). Some clones in this sample may be carry-over from other donors' samples.

With respect to this clonotype: A clone one base away is much larger, so this may be a read error. This likely comes from a read error, as the CDR3 has no conserved phenylalanine or tryptophan at its end. The chain is built from TRBV29-1 and TRBJ2-5, with a weak D call TRBD2 (5 bases). The V gene's germline CDR1 is SQVTM and CDR2 ANQGSEA. The CDR3 is 12 amino acids. V lost 4 bases and J 5 bases, leaving 11 bases between the germline ends. The CDR3 DNA reads as TGCAGCGTTGCTGGAGCGGAGGAGACCCAGTACTCC. This translates into CSVAGAEETQYS.

In its sample, this clonotype was seen many times. The CDR3 loop reads CASSLVGGLGNTIYF. DNA for the CDR3: TGTGCCAGCAGCTTAGTAGGCGGATTGGGAAACACCATATATTTT. J is TRBJ1-3 and V is TRBV7-2; D is uncertain. Germline V gene sequence: CDR1 SGHTA, CDR2 FQGNSA. Trimming left V 1 base short and J 4 bases short, with 11 bases between. This CDR3 has 15 amino acids. The variable domain in full, with the rest retrieved from reference TRBV7-2 and TRBJ1-3, is GAGVSQSPSNKVTEKGKDVELRCDPISGHTALYWYRQSLGQGLEFLIYFQGNSAPDKSGLPSDRFSAERTGGSVSTLTIQRTQQEDSAVYLCASSLVGGLGNTIYFGEGSWLTVV.

On this clonotype itself: It may be a read error: a sequence one base away is much more abundant. Given the absence of the conserved phenylalanine or tryptophan at the CDR3 end, a read error is likely. Written as DNA, the CDR3 is TGTGCCAGCACGGGGGGACGGAAGACGAACACTGAAGCTTTCTCT. Translated, it gives CASTGGRKTNTEAFS. This sequence joins TRBV6-1 and TRBJ1-1; D is perhaps TRBD1 (5 bases). The CDR3 has 15 residues. The V gene's germline CDR1 is MNHNS and CDR2 SASEGT. With 7 bases removed from V and 1 base from J, the gap between germline ends came to 16 bases.

The J gene is TRBJ1-1, the V gene TRBV6-6, with D perhaps matching TRBD1 (5 bases). V lost 5 bases to trimming and J lost 3 bases, with 22 bases between them. The CDR3 extends over 17 amino acids. Germline loops: CDR1 MNHNY, CDR2 SVGAGI (reference sequence). The CDR3 is CASSTGVKTVGDTEAFF. The CDR3 nucleotides are TGTGCCAGCAGTACGGGGGTCAAAACGGTGGGCGACACTGAAGCTTTCTTT.

This clonotype was counted ten times or more. The chain combines TRBV6-1 with TRBJ2-7, with a tentative D call TRBD2 (5 bases). V lost 6 bases to trimming and J lost 2 bases, with 17 bases between them. Germline-derived CDR1 and CDR2 are MNHNS and SASEGT. The CDR3 runs to 15 residues. The DNA of the CDR3 is TGTGCCAGCAGCCCCCCGGGGAAGGTGACCTACGAGCAGTACTTC. Translation gives CASSPPGKVTYEQYF.

The V gene is TRBV20-1, the J gene TRBJ2-1; 8 positions match TRBD2. The CDR3 totals 13 residues. Germline V gives CDR1 DFQATT, CDR2 SNEGSKA (reference sequence). V gave up 6 bases and J gave up 5 bases; unmatched junction bases: 6. The CDR3 sequence is CSATSGINNEQFF. The CDR3 nucleotides read TGCAGTGCCACTAGCGGAATCAACAATGAGCAGTTCTTC.

This clonotype was found many times. V and J are TRBV7-8 and TRBJ1-1, with a tentative D call TRBD1 (5 bases). Germline CDR1 is SGHVS and CDR2 is FQNEAQ. The CDR3 totals 13 residues. V lost 8 bases and J lost 4, with 14 bases in between. CDR3 residues: CASLLGGATEAFF. The DNA for the CDR3 is TGTGCCAGCCTATTGGGAGGGGCCACTGAAGCTTTCTTT.

This clonotype was counted ten times or more. This chain links TRBV19 with TRBJ1-1; TRBD1 agrees at 10 bases. The germline gives CDR1 LNHDA, CDR2 SQIVND (reference sequence). This CDR3 spans 15 amino acids. V trimming: 9 bases; J trimming: 2 bases; junction bases outside the gene matches: 9. This CDR3 reads CASSSRTGGNTEAFF. The CDR3 DNA reads TGTGCCAGCAGCTCTCGGACAGGGGGTAACACTGAAGCTTTCTTT. Drawing the rest from reference TRBV19 and TRBJ1-1, the complete variable domain is DGGITQSPKYLFRKEGQNVTLSCEQNLNHDAMYWYRQDPGQGLRLIYYSQIVNDFQKGDIAEGYSVSREKKESFPLTVTSAQKNPTAFYLCASSSRTGGNTEAFFGQGTRLTVV.

This clonotype is deemed medium-sized. In nucleotides, the CDR3 is TGCGCCAGCAGCTTGTTTGGGACTAGCGGGAGCTCCTACAATGAGCAGTTCTTC. Translation gives CASSLFGTSGSSYNEQFF. This rearrangement joins TRBV5-1 to TRBJ2-1; 14 bases map to TRBD2. This CDR3 has 18 amino acids. The trim removed 1 base at V and 0 bases at J, leaving 3 bases unmatched. Germline assignment: CDR1 SGHRS and CDR2 YFSETQ. Using reference TRBV5-1 and TRBJ2-1 for the parts outside the CDR3, the full variable domain is KAGVTQTPRYLIKTRGQQVTLSCSPISGHRSVSWYQQTPGQGLQFLFEYFSETQRNKGNFPGRFSGRQFSNSRSEMNVSTLELGDSALYLCASSLFGTSGSSYNEQFFGPGTRLTVL.

The CDR3 spells CASSAGLAEYYEQYF. The CDR3 nucleotides are TGTGCCAGCAGTGCGGGACTAGCGGAGTACTACGAGCAGTACTTC. The genes are TRBV6-8 and TRBJ2-7; 11 bases align to TRBD2. Germline values: CDR1 MNHGY, CDR2 SAAAGT. The CDR3 is made up of 15 amino acids. V was clipped by 5 bases and J by 3 bases; unmatched bases: 6.

This clonotype has ten or more counts. V is TRBV7-9 and J is TRBJ2-3; TRBD1 agrees at 7 bases. Losses at the gene ends were 1 base for V and 5 bases for J; bases not matched to a gene: 0. CDR1 and CDR2 from the germline V gene are SEHNR and FQNEAQ (reference sequence). The CDR3 extends over 13 amino acids. In nucleotides, the CDR3 is TGTGCCAGCAGCTTAGACAGGGGAGATACGCAGTATTTT. Translated: CASSLDRGDTQYF. Using reference TRBV7-9 and TRBJ2-3 for the parts outside the CDR3, the full variable domain is DTGVSQNPRHKITKRGQNVTFRCDPISEHNRLYWYRQTLGQGPEFLTYFQNEAQLEKSRLLSDRFSAERPKGSFSTLEIQRTEQGDSAMYLCASSLDRGDTQYFGPGTRLTVL.

This clonotype was seen ten or more times. The chain employs TRBV5-1 and TRBJ2-1; D uncertain. Trimming took off 3 bases at V and 7 bases at J, with 11 bases between the two ends. The CDR3 covers 13 residues. Germline lookup yields CDR1 SGHRS and CDR2 YFSETQ. The CDR3 sequence: CASSWEVGNEQFF. CDR3 DNA: TGCGCCAGCAGCTGGGAAGTGGGAAATGAGCAGTTCTTC.